The entry that follows covers one T cell receptor (beta chain) sequence. The antigen remains unidentified. Per germline, CDR1 SGHDN and CDR2 FVKESK. V was pared by 6 bases and J by 0 bases, with 15 bases between. The CDR3 length is 17 residues. The sample is drawn from a study of blood T cells in healthy people across ages. Findings and limits, study-wide: TCR beta diversity correlated strongly with naive T cell percentage.

Next came a second PCR, run for roughly 6 to 11 cycles, which used a sample-barcoded 5' primer along with a J-beta primer mix. Individual samples furnished no less than 3 million CDR3-containing paired-end reads apiece. TCRdb analysed the 5' RACE reads with MiXCR anew, one entry per CDR3 protein. The sample has 550,000 to 600,000 distinct CDR3 sequences, around 48% seen once. The sequenced sample was blood. The sequence came from a man older than 75 in good health. The rearrangement joins TRBV14 to TRBJ2-6; D is undetermined. The CDR3, as DNA: TGTGCCAGCAGGCCAACGTCGCGGCCCTCTGGGGCCAACGTCCTGACTTTC. It is translated as CASRPTSRPSGANVLTF. The variable domain in full, with the rest retrieved from reference TRBV14 and TRBJ2-6, is EAGVTQFPSHSVIEKGQTVTLRCDPISGHDNLYWYRRVMGKEIKFLLHFVKESKQDESGMPNNRFLAERTGGTYSTLKVQPAELEDSGVYFCASRPTSRPSGANVLTFGAGSRLTVL.